The T cell receptor beta chain described here comes from a study of T cells after yellow fever vaccination. Study conclusions and caveats: By day 5 rather than day 15, the secondary response had peaked, though it was weaker. Although most clonotypes did not, a small share appeared in both CD4 and CD8 compartments. Boosting was followed by the reappearance of most primary-vaccination clones (around 95% CD4, more than 70% CD8).

This clonotype was picked up a small number of times. Its antigen is not identified. The CDR3 covers 13 residues. Trimming removed 6 bases at V and 8 bases at J, with 16 bases between. Germline values: CDR1 DFQATT, CDR2 SNEGSKA (reference sequence). Synthesis of TCR cDNA relied on 5'RACE template switching, which attached a universal primer site and UMIs. Using its own MiXCR run on the 5' RACE reads, TCRdb lists one record per CDR3 protein. Found here are some 350,000 distinct CDR3 sequences, over 5% of them singletons; the top ten hold around 16%. The clonotype comes from a man under 40 who received the YFV17D yellow fever vaccine. The sequencing here drew on PBMCs, taken 5 days after the yellow fever booster vaccination. J is TRBJ2-2 and V is TRBV20-1, with D perhaps matching TRBD1 or TRBD2 (5 bases each). The CDR3 is CSATGGRAGELFF. The DNA for the CDR3 is TGCAGTGCCACTGGGGGTCGCGCAGGGGAGCTGTTTTTT.